This T cell receptor (beta chain) was obtained from a study of blood T cell repertoires in COVID-19 (dated by TCRdb to 2018 to 2021). Concerning the study at large: Collaborator samples came from the United States, Italy and Spain and covered acute and convalescent phases of COVID-19. The prospective study material was composed of cDNA or gDNA derived from T cells, B-cell-depleted T cells, or PBMCs. Deeply sampled blood TCRbeta repertoires from subjects exposed to, actively infected with, or recovered from COVID-19 were included in the dataset. The repertoires were released in a freely available public database meant as a resource for research on the immune response to SARS-CoV-2. The samples were drawn from the first 160 participants of the ongoing ImmuneRACE study and from 950 to 1,500 subjects provided by 6 global collaborators. The sample metadata nearly always contained a de-identified subject ID, COVID-19 status, age in years and sex. HLA class I and class II types, where available, came from metadata supplied by the sample provider rather than from assay-based typing.

Collaborating institutions collected whole blood in K2EDTA tubes following their own protocols. For TCRbeta analysis, collaborators shipped samples in one of three forms: frozen whole blood, isolated PBMCs, or DNA extracted from either of those sample types. Broad study findings and their caveats: Clinical and demographic metadata were provided uncurated, with the amount varying by source and participant.

TCRbeta CDR3 regions were amplified from genomic DNA using the immunoSEQ Assay, a bias-controlled multiplex PCR. On the study's bioinformatics: The number of nucleated cells in each sample was estimated by amplification of reference gene primers within the assay. Sequence reads were collapsed and filtered to measure the absolute abundance of every unique TCRbeta CDR3 rearrangement. Productive Simpson clonality was computed per sample as the square root of Simpson's diversity index over productive rearrangements. Sourced from immuneACCESS, this table was stored by TCRdb with only in-frame sequences that have V and J called. A share of the clones is absent; for the studies checked, an unresolved V gene accounts for under half, and the remainder has no known explanation. V and J calls and clone size are copied from that table; D and trimming were computed from the DNA. This sample holds 150,000 to 200,000 clones; less than 90% were observed only once. The ten largest clones capture roughly 2.2% of the sample.

The germline V gene provides CDR1 SNHLY and CDR2 FYNNEI. The CDR3 covers 14 residues, taking in both the cysteine and the phenylalanine. The DNA shown is the 42-base CDR3, in frame from base 1. After removal of 6 bases from V and 1 base from J, the junction retains 5 bases not matched to a gene. Comment on this clone: The antigen it binds to is not known. Base qualities are not at hand, and no much larger clone is one base apart.

This clonotype was obtained from a man between 65 and 85 years old with active or convalescent COVID-19. The sequence joins TRBV2 to TRBJ1-1, with TRBD1 matching 7 junction bases. The sequencing sample was made of peripheral blood. Read as DNA, the sequence is TGTGCCAGCAGGTTACAGGGGCCGAACACTGAAGCTTTCTTT. This sequence encodes CASRLQGPNTEAFF. Reference TRBV2 and TRBJ1-1 proteins supply the regions before and after the CDR3; the full variable domain is: EPEVTQTPSHQVTQMGQEVILRCVPISNHLYFYWYRQILGQKVEFLVSFYNNEISEKSEIFDDQFSVERPDGSNFTLKIRSTKLEDSAMYFCASRLQGPNTEAFFGQGTRLTVV.